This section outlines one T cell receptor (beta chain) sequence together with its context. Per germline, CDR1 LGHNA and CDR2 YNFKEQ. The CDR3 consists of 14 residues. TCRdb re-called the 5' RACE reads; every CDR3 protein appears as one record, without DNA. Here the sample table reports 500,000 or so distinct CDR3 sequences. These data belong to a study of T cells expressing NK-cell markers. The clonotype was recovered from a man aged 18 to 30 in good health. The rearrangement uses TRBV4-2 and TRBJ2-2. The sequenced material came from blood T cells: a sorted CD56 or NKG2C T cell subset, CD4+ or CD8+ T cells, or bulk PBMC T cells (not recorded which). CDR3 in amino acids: CASSQATGSGELFF.